This T cell receptor beta chain came from a study of T cell responses to AZD1222 COVID-19 vaccine. Trimming pared 0 bases from V and 1 base from J, leaving 6 bases between. The CDR3 is made up of 14 amino acids. CDR1 is LGHNA, CDR2 YSLEER, per germline. Some clones are missing from TCRdb's copy, which holds only in-frame ones; the method was immunoSEQ multiplex PCR. The sample consists of about 130,000 clones, 80% to 90% of them appearing once. This chain connects TRBV4-3 to TRBJ1-1; no clear D gene. Sequenced material: peripheral blood, taken on day 0 of AZD1222 vaccination. The receptor was isolated from an adult in good health. The CDR3 loop reads CASSQERGNTEAFF. For the CDR3, the DNA is TGCGCCAGCAGCCAAGAAAGAGGGAACACTGAAGCTTTCTTT.